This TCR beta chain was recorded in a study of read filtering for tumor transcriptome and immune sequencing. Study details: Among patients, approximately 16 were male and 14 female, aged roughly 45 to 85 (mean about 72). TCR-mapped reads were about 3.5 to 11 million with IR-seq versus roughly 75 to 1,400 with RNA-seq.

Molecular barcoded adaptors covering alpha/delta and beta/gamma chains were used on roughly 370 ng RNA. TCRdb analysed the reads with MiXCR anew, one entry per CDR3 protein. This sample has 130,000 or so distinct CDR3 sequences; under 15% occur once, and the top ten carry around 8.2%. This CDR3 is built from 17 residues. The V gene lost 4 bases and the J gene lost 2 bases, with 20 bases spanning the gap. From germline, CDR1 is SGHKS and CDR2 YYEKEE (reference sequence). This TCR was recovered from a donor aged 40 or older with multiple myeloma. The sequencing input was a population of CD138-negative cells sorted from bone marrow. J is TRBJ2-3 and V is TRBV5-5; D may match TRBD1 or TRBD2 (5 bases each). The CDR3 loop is CASSQGAAGVSTDTQYF. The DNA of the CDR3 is TGTGCCAGCAGCCAGGGCGCCGCCGGGGTTTCCACAGATACGCAGTATTTT.